The 10 T cell receptor beta chains below all came from one sample that was sequenced in a study of regulatory T cells in long-lasting Graves disease. Time point indicated: newly diagnosed GD, antithyroid drugs for less than 3 months. There was RNA extracted from PBMCs, and the TCR library was made from it. Through Arm-PCR of CDR3 regions and iRepertoire HTBI primers, TCR beta libraries were built. TCRdb ran MiXCR on the multiplex PCR reads and lists one entry per CDR3 protein. Of 410,000 or so distinct CDR3 sequences listed, about 15% are singletons. This sample also belongs to another study, concerning T cells in Graves' hyperthyroidism and ophthalmopathy.

Sequenced here: peripheral blood mononuclear cells (PBMCs), sampled at new diagnosis, from a patient treated with antithyroid drugs. Every receptor here comes from a woman aged 30 to 39 with Graves disease.

The table lists this clonotype with many counts. The DNA of the CDR3 is TGTGCCAGCAGCTTTGACCAAGGGGGCACTGAAGCTTTCTTT. As protein: CASSFDQGGTEAFF. The chain couples TRBV11-3 to TRBJ1-1, with D possibly TRBD1 on 6 matching bases. The CDR3 is made up of 14 amino acids. The ends were cut back, 3 bases at V and 4 bases at J, with 12 bases in the middle. Germline CDR1 and CDR2: SGHNT and YENEEA.

This clonotype was counted at least ten times. This chain uses TRBV30 with TRBJ2-5; D is unresolved. The CDR3 has 12 residues. Germline V gene sequence: CDR1 GTSNPN, CDR2 SVGIG (reference sequence). Between the trimmed V and J ends, which lost 0 bases and 0 bases, there was a span of 2 bases. CDR3 in amino acids: CAWSVDQETQYF. CDR3 DNA sequence: TGTGCCTGGAGTGTGGACCAAGAGACCCAGTACTTC.

This clonotype was seen ten or more times. This chain joins TRBV20-1 and TRBJ2-1, with 8 nucleotides matching TRBD1. This CDR3 has 17 amino acids. With 6 bases clipped from V and 0 bases from J, the junction kept 13 bases outside the gene matches. Per germline, CDR1 DFQATT and CDR2 SNEGSKA (reference sequence). CDR3 sequence: CSAPRTGMITSYNEQFF. The CDR3, as DNA: TGCAGTGCGCCGAGGACAGGGATGATTACCTCCTACAATGAGCAGTTCTTC.

The table lists this clonotype with a few counts. A much larger clone lies one base from this, so it may be a read error. The J gene is TRBJ2-7, the V gene TRBV6-1, with 7 bases fitting TRBD2. Gene TRBJ2-1 matches the end of the DNA better, so the J call may be wrong. Germline V gene lookup returns CDR1 MNHNS and CDR2 SASEGT. CDR3 size: 15 residues. The CDR3 nucleotides are TGTGCCAGCATGTCCGGGAGGCTCGACTCCTACGAGCAGTTCTTC. Protein sequence: CASMSGRLDSYEQFF.

This clonotype has at least ten counts. The CDR3 loop is CASSPAGPRLNTEAFF. The CDR3 bases are TGTGCCAGCTCACCCGCCGGGCCCCGTTTGAACACTGAAGCTTTCTTT. The J gene is TRBJ1-1, the V gene TRBV18; D not certain. The CDR3 length is 16 residues. V lost 3 bases to trimming and J lost 0 bases, with 14 bases between them. From germline, CDR1 is KGHSH and CDR2 LQKENI.

At least ten counts were recorded for this clonotype. The chain carries TRBV20-1 and TRBJ1-1, with TRBD1 identical over 7 bases. The CDR3 is made up of 15 amino acids. V was pared by 1 base and J by 6 bases, with 11 bases of the junction left unmatched. Germline CDR1 reads DFQATT; CDR2 reads SNEGSKA (reference sequence). Written as DNA, the CDR3 is TGCAGTGCTAGAGGGGACAGCTATGATCCGCCTGAAGCTTTCTTT. Protein product: CSARGDSYDPPEAFF.

This clonotype occurred a few times. The V gene is TRBV2, the J gene TRBJ2-1; 8 positions agree with TRBD1. The V and J ends lost 6 bases and 8 bases, in that order; junction bases with no gene match: 12. From germline, CDR1 is SNHLY and CDR2 FYNNEI. This CDR3 has 15 residues. The CDR3 DNA reads as TGTGCCAGCAGACCCCGGGACAGGCCGCTCTATGAGCAGTTCTTC. This sequence encodes CASRPRDRPLYEQFF.

This clonotype occurred many times. The chain links TRBV11-3 to TRBJ2-7; D call uncertain. From germline, CDR1 is SGHNT and CDR2 YENEEA. V gave up 0 bases and J gave up 6 bases, with 18 bases separating them. This CDR3 has 16 residues. CDR3 protein: CASSLDRPSQRGEQYF. In DNA form, the CDR3 reads TGTGCCAGCAGCTTAGATCGGCCCAGTCAGCGCGGCGAGCAGTACTTC.

This clonotype was counted only a few times. V gene TRBV7-6 combines with J gene TRBJ1-1; D remains unclear. The germline gives CDR1 SGHVS, CDR2 FNYEAQ. Trimming cost V 5 bases and J 4 bases, with 29 bases left between them. CDR3 size: 19 residues. CDR3: CASSHVLSDKTPLGTEAFF. DNA of the CDR3: TGTGCCAGCAGCCACGTTTTATCAGACAAAACCCCTTTGGGCACTGAAGCTTTCTTT. The variable domain in full, with the rest retrieved from reference TRBV7-6 and TRBJ1-1, is GAGVSQSPRYKVTKRGQDVALRCDPISGHVSLYWYRQALGQGPEFLTYFNYEAQQDKSGLPNDRFSAERPEGSISTLTIQRTEQRDSAMYRCASSHVLSDKTPLGTEAFFGQGTRLTVV.

This clonotype came up many times. The gene calls are TRBV20-1 and TRBJ2-3; D gene uncertain. The CDR3 is 11 amino acids. The germline V gene has CDR1 DFQATT and CDR2 SNEGSKA (reference sequence). The ends were cut back, 6 bases at V and 4 bases at J, with 8 bases in the middle. CDR3 in amino acids: CSALLPDTQYF. In DNA, the CDR3 is TGCAGTGCGTTGCTACCAGATACGCAGTATTTT.